Presented here are 31 T cell receptor beta chains from one specimen sequenced in a study of OX40 agonist ivuxolimab in advanced cancers. The assay was immunoSEQ multiplex PCR, and TCRdb's table has in-frame clones only and misses some. Here the sample spans about 35,000 clones, approximately 80% being singletons. Source: CD4+ or CD8+ T cells sorted from blood, taken in a trial of the OX40 agonist ivuxolimab. These TCRs come from an adult with an advanced solid tumor such as melanoma, head and neck, liver or kidney cancer.

The CDR3 reads CASSLFQTGPYGYTF. The CDR3 DNA sequence: TGTGCCAGCAGCTTATTCCAGACAGGACCCTATGGCTACACCTTC. This chain joins TRBV7-8 and TRBJ1-2, with D maybe TRBD1 (6 bases). The germline V gene has CDR1 SGHVS and CDR2 FQNEAQ. The CDR3 totals 15 residues. Trimming pared 2 bases from V and 4 bases from J, leaving 14 bases between.

This clone has a handful of counts. The chain employs TRBV7-2 and TRBJ1-1; D is ambiguous. The CDR3 spans 14 residues. Germline values: CDR1 SGHTA, CDR2 FQGNSA. The V and J ends lost 3 bases and 6 bases respectively, with 14 bases between them. The CDR3 protein is CASSFGSGRPEAFF. CDR3 coding DNA: TGTGCCAGCAGCTTCGGATCGGGGAGACCTGAAGCTTTCTTT.

The rearrangement links TRBV5-1 to TRBJ2-7; D is undetermined. Germline V gene sequence: CDR1 SGHRS, CDR2 YFSETQ. Trimming removed 5 bases from V and 1 base from J, with 10 bases in between. This CDR3 contains 13 residues. The CDR3 sequence: CASRPSNSYEQYF. CDR3 in DNA: TGCGCCAGCAGGCCCTCGAATTCCTACGAGCAGTACTTC.

The V and J genes are TRBV19 and TRBJ1-1, with TRBD1 matching over 8 bases. The CDR3 extends over 14 amino acids. The V gene's germline CDR1 is LNHDA and CDR2 SQIVND (reference sequence). The ends lost 5 bases at V and 5 bases at J; junction bases unmatched: 7. CDR3 in amino acids: CASSLQTGVTEAFF. The DNA of the CDR3 is TGTGCCAGTAGTCTTCAGACAGGGGTGACTGAAGCTTTCTTT. Together with reference TRBV19 and TRBJ1-1, the CDR3 gives the full variable domain: DGGITQSPKYLFRKEGQNVTLSCEQNLNHDAMYWYRQDPGQGLRLIYYSQIVNDFQKGDIAEGYSVSREKKESFPLTVTSAQKNPTAFYLCASSLQTGVTEAFFGQGTRLTVV.

V and J are TRBV4-1 and TRBJ1-4; D unresolved. Germline lookup yields CDR1 MGHRA and CDR2 YSYEKL. The CDR3 totals 15 residues. Trimming left V 2 bases short and J 4 bases short, with 11 bases between. The CDR3 here is CASSQSGEINEKLFF. The CDR3, as DNA: TGCGCCAGCAGCCAATCCGGGGAGATTAATGAAAAACTGTTTTTT.

This clone was counted between two and nine times. This chain connects TRBV6-6 to TRBJ1-2; 7 bases are shared with TRBD1. The CDR3 covers 14 residues. Germline lookup yields CDR1 MNHNY and CDR2 SVGAGI (reference sequence). Germline trimming cut 2 bases from V and 4 bases from J; bases unmatched to any gene: 4. This CDR3 reads CASSYQGGRYGYTF. Written as DNA, the CDR3 is TGTGCCAGCAGTTACCAGGGGGGCCGCTATGGCTACACCTTC.

The J gene is TRBJ2-3, the V gene TRBV11-3; D is unclear. The CDR3 has 15 residues. Germline V gene data show CDR1 as SGHNT and CDR2 as YENEEA. Trimming stripped 5 bases from V and 1 base from J, with 13 bases between. CDR3 sequence (DNA): TGTGCCAGCAGCCATTGGTACGCCCGCACAGATACGCAGTATTTT. It translates to CASSHWYARTDTQYF.

This clone was counted a single time. The rearrangement joins TRBV11-3 to TRBJ1-3, with TRBD1 as a possible D gene (6 bases). CDR3 length: 12 residues. The germline V and J ends were trimmed by 10 bases and 12 bases, with 19 bases remaining between them. Looked up from germline, CDR1 is SGHNT and CDR2 is YENEEA. The CDR3 here is CATEGGAEGIYF. The CDR3 bases are TGTGCCACCGAAGGGGGGGCCGAAGGCATATATTTT. Supplemented by reference TRBV11-3 and TRBJ1-3, the full variable domain reads EAGVVQSPRYKIIEKKQPVAFWCNPISGHNTLYWYLQNLGQGPELLIRYENEEAVDDSQLPKDRFSAERLKGVDSTLKIQPAELGDSAVYLCATEGGAEGIYFGEGSWLTVV.

This clone was seen a single time. The chain is built from TRBV19 and TRBJ2-1; 8 bases are a match to TRBD2. The ends lost 0 bases at V and 2 bases at J; junction bases unmatched: 3. Germline CDR1 LNHDA, CDR2 SQIVND (reference sequence). This CDR3 comprises 16 residues. The CDR3 here is CASSIDGTRPYNEQFF. The CDR3 nucleotides read TGTGCCAGTAGTATAGATGGGACTAGACCCTACAATGAGCAGTTCTTC.

This rearrangement joins TRBV5-4 to TRBJ2-5, with TRBD2 identical over 8 bases. With the DNA end fitting TRBJ2-7 better, the J assignment may be wrong. The CDR3 extends over 15 amino acids. The V gene's germline CDR1 is SGHNT and CDR2 YYREEE (reference sequence). The CDR3 loop is CASSHISSGLYEQYF. CDR3 sequence (DNA): TGTGCCAGCAGCCATATTTCTAGCGGGCTTTACGAGCAGTACTTC.

This sequence joins TRBV27 and TRBJ1-4, with D unclear. The CDR3 length is 15 residues. The germline V gene has CDR1 MNHEY and CDR2 SMNVEV (reference sequence). The V end lost 2 bases, the J end lost 4 bases, and 11 bases lay between the germline ends. The CDR3 DNA is TGTGCCAGCAGTTTACCGGGCTTGATTAATGAAAAACTGTTTTTT. This sequence encodes CASSLPGLINEKLFF.

CDR3 DNA: TGTGCCTGGAGGCAGGGAGCGGGGGGGCCGAATGAGCAGTTCTTC. Its translation is CAWRQGAGGPNEQFF. The genes are TRBV30 and TRBJ2-1, with 10 nucleotides matching TRBD2. The CDR3 runs to 15 residues. Germline CDR1 reads GTSNPN; CDR2 reads SVGIG (reference sequence). V lost 3 bases, J lost 7 bases, and 9 bases stayed unmatched.

The chain combines TRBV4-1 with TRBJ1-4; D not resolved. The CDR3 is 13 amino acids. Trimming took 9 bases from V and 0 from J, leaving 8 bases between them. Germline V gene sequence: CDR1 MGHRA, CDR2 YSYEKL. The CDR3 loop reads CARPGATNEKLFF. The CDR3 nucleotides read TGCGCCAGACCCGGGGCAACTAATGAAAAACTGTTTTTT.

The rearrangement uses TRBV27 and TRBJ2-1; D remains unclear. With 5 bases removed from V and 6 bases from J, the gap between germline ends came to 8 bases. Looked up from germline, CDR1 is MNHEY and CDR2 is SMNVEV (reference sequence). This CDR3 region has 12 residues. CDR3 loop: CASSPLPNEQFF. CDR3 bases: TGTGCCAGCAGTCCGCTTCCCAATGAGCAGTTCTTC.

V usage is TRBV30 and J usage is TRBJ2-1; D is perhaps TRBD1 (5 bases). Trimming took off 5 bases at V and 0 bases at J, with 8 bases between the two ends. Germline loops: CDR1 GTSNPN, CDR2 SVGIG (reference sequence). CDR3 length: 13 residues. The CDR3 protein is CAWAQDSYNEQFF. The CDR3 nucleotides read TGTGCCTGGGCACAGGACTCCTACAATGAGCAGTTCTTC.

This clone is medium-sized within its sample. V gene TRBV11-3 combines with J gene TRBJ2-2; the D call may be TRBD1 or TRBD2 (5 bases each). Trimming removed 4 bases from V and 0 bases from J, with 12 bases in between. The CDR3 loop spans 16 amino acids. The V gene's germline CDR1 is SGHNT and CDR2 YENEEA. The CDR3 spells CASSSRDGSNTGELFF. In nucleotides, the CDR3 is TGTGCCAGCAGCTCCCGGGACGGATCGAACACCGGGGAGCTGTTTTTT.

The chain carries TRBV27 and TRBJ2-7, with 7 bases lining up with TRBD1. Per germline, CDR1 MNHEY and CDR2 SMNVEV (reference sequence). V was clipped by 4 bases and J by 0 bases; unmatched bases: 3. This CDR3 has 14 amino acids. The CDR3: CASSSRDSSYEQYF. The CDR3 DNA sequence: TGTGCCAGCAGTTCCCGGGACAGCTCCTACGAGCAGTACTTC.

The chain carries TRBV7-9 and TRBJ2-1, with TRBD2 matching over 7 bases. Germline trimming cut 5 bases from V and 0 bases from J; bases unmatched to any gene: 7. Germline CDR1 is SEHNR and CDR2 is FQNEAQ (reference sequence). The CDR3 contains 16 residues. CDR3 sequence reads: CASSPLAGDSYNEQFF. The CDR3 nucleotides read TGTGCCAGCAGCCCCCTGGCGGGAGACTCCTACAATGAGCAGTTCTTC. The whole variable domain, remainder taken from reference TRBV7-9 and TRBJ2-1, is DTGVSQNPRHKITKRGQNVTFRCDPISEHNRLYWYRQTLGQGPEFLTYFQNEAQLEKSRLLSDRFSAERPKGSFSTLEIQRTEQGDSAMYLCASSPLAGDSYNEQFFGPGTRLTVL.

This chain connects TRBV19 to TRBJ2-1; 16 nucleotides line up with TRBD2. The CDR3 is 15 residues long. Germline lookup yields CDR1 LNHDA and CDR2 SQIVND (reference sequence). V shed 3 bases, J shed 9 bases, and the junction held 2 bases outside the gene matches. The CDR3 region is CASSIGTSGRAEQFF. The CDR3 DNA follows: TGTGCCAGTAGTATTGGGACTAGCGGGAGGGCTGAGCAGTTCTTC.

This clone was counted once. The junction departs from the called germline gene at one end, perhaps through a read error. Other DNA sequences in this sample translate to the same CDR3. This chain links TRBV29-1 with TRBJ1-1; TRBD1 is a possible D gene (6 bases). CDR1 and CDR2 from the germline V gene are SQVTM and ANQGSEA. The CDR3 is made up of 14 amino acids. The CDR3 loop reads CSVDITTGSAEAFF. DNA of the CDR3: TGCAGCGTCGATATTACAACAGGGTCGGCTGAAGCCTTCTTT.

This sequence joins TRBV15 and TRBJ2-1, with D tentatively TRBD2 (6 bases). This CDR3 has 13 residues. Trimming shortened V by 4 bases and J by 5 bases, and 9 bases separated the two germline ends. Germline values: CDR1 LNHNV, CDR2 YYDKDF (reference sequence). The CDR3 reads CATSNPGDNEQFF. CDR3 bases: TGTGCCACCAGCAATCCGGGGGACAATGAGCAGTTCTTC.

By its share, this clone is medium-sized. The chain uses TRBV6-6 and TRBJ2-7; D not resolved. V was trimmed by 10 bases and J by 0 bases, leaving 13 bases between them. Germline V gene sequence: CDR1 MNHNY, CDR2 SVGAGI (reference sequence). This CDR3 is 13 amino acids long. CDR3 protein: CATSSQSSYEQYF. CDR3 nucleotide sequence: TGTGCCACCTCATCCCAGAGCTCCTACGAGCAGTACTTC.

The chain combines TRBV27 with TRBJ2-1; 7 bases are shared with TRBD1. Germline V gene lookup returns CDR1 MNHEY and CDR2 SMNVEV (reference sequence). The CDR3 is made up of 12 amino acids. V gave up 3 bases and J gave up 9 bases; unmatched junction bases: 2. The CDR3: CASSLTGREQFF. The CDR3 DNA follows: TGTGCCAGCAGTTTGACAGGGCGTGAGCAGTTCTTC.

This rearrangement joins TRBV4-3 to TRBJ1-1; 10 positions match TRBD1. The CDR3 is 15 amino acids. The germline CDR1 and CDR2 sequences are LGHNA and YSLEER. V shed 5 bases, J shed 0 bases, and the junction held 3 bases outside the gene matches. In DNA, the CDR3 is TGCGCCAGCAGCAGGGACAGGGGCATGAACACTGAAGCTTTCTTT. It codes for CASSRDRGMNTEAFF.

This clone was counted a few times. V is TRBV7-2 and J is TRBJ2-1, with 14 bases that match TRBD2. The CDR3 contains 14 residues. J was trimmed by 7 bases and V by 5 bases; bases with no gene match: 1. In germline, CDR1 is SGHTA, CDR2 FQGNSA. CDR3 sequence (DNA): TGTGCCAGCAGCGGGACTAGCGGGAGAAATGAGCAGTTCTTC. It translates to CASSGTSGRNEQFF. The whole variable domain, remainder taken from reference TRBV7-2 and TRBJ2-1, is GAGVSQSPSNKVTEKGKDVELRCDPISGHTALYWYRQSLGQGLEFLIYFQGNSAPDKSGLPSDRFSAERTGGSVSTLTIQRTQQEDSAVYLCASSGTSGRNEQFFGPGTRLTVL.

The count of this clone is one. The V call is TRBV7-8, the J call TRBJ1-4, with a possible D match to TRBD1 (6 bases). CDR1 SGHVS and CDR2 FQNEAQ come from the germline V gene. This CDR3 has 18 residues. The V gene lost 1 base and the J gene lost 3 bases, with 18 bases spanning the gap. The DNA for the CDR3 is TGTGCCAGCAGCTTAGAGGTTCGGCAGGGGAAGGCTAATGAAAAACTGTTTTTT. Amino acid sequence: CASSLEVRQGKANEKLFF.

The chain employs TRBV2 and TRBJ2-1, with TRBD2 identical over 8 bases. The CDR3 sequence is 15 residues long. V trimming: 5 bases; J trimming: 8 bases; junction bases outside the gene matches: 11. The germline V gene has CDR1 SNHLY and CDR2 FYNNEI. The CDR3 DNA reads as TGTGCCAGCAGTCTGCTAGCGGGCCTGGGGGATGAGCAGTTCTTC. Its translation is CASSLLAGLGDEQFF.

The rearrangement uses TRBV13 and TRBJ1-1; D gene ambiguous. CDR1 is PRHDT, CDR2 FYEKMQ, per germline (reference sequence). The CDR3 has 13 amino acids. V was clipped by 1 base and J by 4 bases, with 7 bases between them. CDR3 residues: CASSLVVATEAFF. CDR3 coding DNA: TGTGCCAGCAGCTTAGTCGTGGCCACTGAAGCTTTCTTT. The full variable domain, its missing parts supplied by reference TRBV13 and TRBJ1-1, is AAGVIQSPRHLIKEKRETATLKCYPIPRHDTVYWYQQGPGQDPQFLISFYEKMQSDKGSIPDRFSAQQFSDYHSELNMSSLELGDSALYFCASSLVVATEAFFGQGTRLTVV.

The rearrangement joins TRBV29-1 to TRBJ2-2, with D uncertain. Germline V lookup: CDR1 SQVTM, CDR2 ANQGSEA. V lost 7 bases and J 5 bases, leaving 5 bases between the germline ends. This CDR3 has 10 residues. The CDR3 nucleotides read TGCAGCGCCTTTACCGGGGAGCTGTTTTTT. This encodes CSAFTGELFF.

This clone came up a few times. The rearrangement uses TRBV4-1 and TRBJ2-3; D is possibly TRBD1 (5 bases). The germline V and J ends were trimmed by 0 bases and 0 bases, with 7 bases remaining between them. Per germline, CDR1 MGHRA and CDR2 YSYEKL. CDR3 length: 15 residues. The CDR3 nucleotides read TGCGCCAGCAGCCAAGAGGGGCGAAGCACAGATACGCAGTATTTT. Its protein product is CASSQEGRSTDTQYF.

The genes are TRBV4-1 and TRBJ1-4; D unresolved. Germline loops: CDR1 MGHRA, CDR2 YSYEKL. The CDR3 length is 17 residues. Trimming left V 1 base short and J 3 bases short, with 15 bases between. The CDR3 DNA is TGCGCCAGCAGCCAAGCTTTCGATTCGGGGTCTAATGAAAAACTGTTTTTT. Translation gives CASSQAFDSGSNEKLFF.